Here is one T cell receptor (beta chain) with its context. Sequenced patients had shown CD8+CD57+ cell expansion by flow cytometry. Profiles of TCR beta VDJ and CDR3 were generated from a genomic DNA template. Using its own MiXCR run on the reads, TCRdb lists one record per CDR3 protein. The sample shows about half a million distinct CDR3 sequences, around 30% of them seen only once. Trimming cost V 3 bases and J 8 bases, with 13 bases left between them. This CDR3 spans 13 amino acids. CDR1 and CDR2 from the germline V gene are DFQATT and SNEGSKA (reference sequence). The data stem from a study of CD8+CD57+ T cells in acquired aplastic anemia.

Sample: sorted CD4+, CD8+, or CD8+CD57+ T cells (not recorded which) from PBMCs. V gene TRBV20-1 combines with J gene TRBJ1-4, with D possibly being TRBD1 (5 bases). This TCR derives from a human donor with aplastic anemia. The CDR3 here is CSARQGDREKLFF. CDR3 bases: TGCAGTGCTAGGCAAGGGGATCGGGAAAAACTGTTTTTT.